Listed below are T cell receptor beta chains from one sample, sequenced in a study of cytomegalovirus exposure and HLA in healthy donors. Assay used: immunoSEQ multiplex PCR; TCRdb lists only in-frame clones, some missing. This repertoire shows roughly 100,000 clones, more than 65% found once; its top ten account for 3.2%. Sequenced sample: PBMCs. These receptors all come from a man aged 25-45 years in good health and CMV-seronegative. CDR3s include the opening cysteine and the closing phenylalanine or tryptophan. A D gene is named only where the DNA matches it firmly. Size is stated for part of the rows, as once, few or many counts, or as a class when the clone is expanded.

j_call v_call d_call clone_size cdr3_nt cdr3_aa
TRBJ2-1 TRBV30 NA NA TGTGCCTCCTCTCTGGGAGCAGACTACAATGAGCAGTTCTTC CASSLGADYNEQFF
TRBJ2-3 TRBV4-2 TRBD2 NA TGTGCCAGCAGCCAATCGACTAGCGGGCGCACAGATACGCAGTATTTT CASSQSTSGRTDTQYF
TRBJ1-2 TRBV29-1 NA NA TGCAGCGTTGGAGGTCCAAGGGAGGACCGATATGGCTACACCTTC CSVGGPREDRYGYTF
TRBJ2-5 TRBV21-1 NA NA TGTGCCAGCAGCAAAGAGGGGAGGCCGCCAGAGACCCAGTACTTC CASSKEGRPPETQYF
TRBJ1-1 TRBV5-1 NA NA TGCGCCAGCAGCTTGGGGGCGGGGAACACTGAAGCTTTCTTT CASSLGAGNTEAFF
TRBJ2-3 TRBV18 NA NA TGTGCCAGCTCACAATCCACGAGGACAGATACGCAGTATTTT CASSQSTRTDTQYF
TRBJ2-7 TRBV6-5 NA NA TGTGCCAGCAGTTACTCGGGAGGAACCTACGAGCAGTACTTC CASSYSGGTYEQYF
TRBJ2-1 TRBV19 TRBD2 NA TGTGCCAGTAGTTGGGGGGGAGGGTCCTACAATGAGCAGTTCTTC CASSWGGGSYNEQFF
TRBJ1-6 TRBV7-9 NA once TGTGCCAGCAGCTTAGAGACAGAATCACCCCTCCACTTT CASSLETESPLHF
TRBJ1-5 TRBV28 TRBD1 NA TGTGCCACCAGTTTGTCGGGACAGGGGGTCCATCAGCCCCAGCATTTT CATSLSGQGVHQPQHF
TRBJ2-7 TRBV7-3 NA NA TGTGCCAGCAGCCTCCGGCCGGGGGGCGACTACGAGCAGTACTTC CASSLRPGGDYEQYF
TRBJ1-1 TRBV29-1 NA NA TGCAGCGTTTTCAGGCTCCAGGGGATGAACACTGAAGCTTTCTTT CSVFRLQGMNTEAFF
TRBJ2-3 TRBV7-2 TRBD2 NA TGTGCCAGCAGCCCCCTAGCGGGTGGGGATACGCAGTATTTT CASSPLAGGDTQYF
TRBJ1-3 TRBV6-1 NA NA TGTGCCAGCAGAGAAAATCGACATCTACTCAAAAGCTCTGGAAACACCATATATTTT CASRENRHLLKSSGNTIYF
TRBJ2-7 TRBV25-1 NA NA TGTGCCAGCAGTGAATCGACGGAGATCTACGAGCAGTACTTC CASSESTEIYEQYF
TRBJ2-5 TRBV9 NA NA TGTGCCAGCAGCCCGAGGCCAGTCGGGGAGACCCAGTACTTC CASSPRPVGETQYF
TRBJ1-1 TRBV7-9 NA NA TGTGCCAGCAGCGGCGGGACTTCGGACACTGAAGCTTTCTTT CASSGGTSDTEAFF
TRBJ2-1 TRBV4-2 TRBD2 NA TGTGCCAGCAGCCAAATAAGCGGGAGCTCCTACAATGAGCAGTTCTTC CASSQISGSSYNEQFF
TRBJ2-1 TRBV7-3 TRBD2 NA TGTGCCAGCAGCTTACTAGCGGGAGCGGATGAGCAGTTCTTC CASSLLAGADEQFF
TRBJ2-7 TRBV7-2 TRBD1 NA TGTGCCAGCAGCTTAGCCGGGACAGGAGAGTACGAGCAGTACTTC CASSLAGTGEYEQYF
TRBJ1-4 TRBV15 NA NA TGTGCCACCAGCGGTCAGGGGCCAGCTAATGAAAAACTGTTTTTT CATSGQGPANEKLFF
TRBJ2-3 TRBV7-2 TRBD2 NA TGTGCCAGCAGCTTAAGGCGAGGGGAGGGTACGCAGTATTTT CASSLRRGEGTQYF
TRBJ1-4 TRBV7-9 NA NA TGTGCCAGCAGCTCACAGGTGCTTACGGAAAAACTGTTTTTT CASSSQVLTEKLFF
TRBJ2-1 TRBV4-3 TRBD2 NA TGCGCCAGCAGCCAAGGACTAGCGGGGTACAATGAGCAGTTCTTC CASSQGLAGYNEQFF
TRBJ2-1 TRBV2 NA NA TGTGCCAGCAGTGGATGGGACAAAAACAATGAGCAGTTCTTC CASSGWDKNNEQFF
TRBJ2-3 TRBV9 TRBD2 few TGTGCCAGCAGCGGAGGGACTATGAAGGATACGCAGTATTTT CASSGGTMKDTQYF
TRBJ2-3 TRBV6-1 NA NA TGTGCCAGCAGTGAAACCAGGGCCACTAGCACAGATACGCAGTATTTT CASSETRATSTDTQYF